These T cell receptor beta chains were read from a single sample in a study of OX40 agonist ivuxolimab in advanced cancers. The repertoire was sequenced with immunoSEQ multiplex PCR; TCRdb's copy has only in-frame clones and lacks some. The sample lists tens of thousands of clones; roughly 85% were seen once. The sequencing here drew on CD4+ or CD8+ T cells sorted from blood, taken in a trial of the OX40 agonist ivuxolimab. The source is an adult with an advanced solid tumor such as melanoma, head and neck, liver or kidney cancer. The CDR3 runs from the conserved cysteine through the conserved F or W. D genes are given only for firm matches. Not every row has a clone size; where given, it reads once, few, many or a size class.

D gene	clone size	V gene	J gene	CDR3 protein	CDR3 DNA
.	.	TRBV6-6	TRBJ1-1	CASSSTDRNTEAFF	TGTGCCAGCAGTTCCACGGACAGAAACACTGAAGCTTTCTTT
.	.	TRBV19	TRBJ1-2	CASSIAPSNYGYTF	TGTGCCAGTAGTATCGCCCCCAGTAACTATGGCTACACCTTC
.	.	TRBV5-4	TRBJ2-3	CASSGTSTDTQYF	TGTGCCAGCAGCGGAACTAGCACAGATACGCAGTATTTT
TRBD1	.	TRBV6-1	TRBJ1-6	CASSALVKTGGYSPLHF	TGTGCCAGCAGTGCATTAGTCAAGACAGGGGGATATTCACCCCTCCACTTT
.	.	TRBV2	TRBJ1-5	CASRDIRNQPQHF	TGTGCCAGCAGAGACATCCGCAATCAGCCCCAGCATTTT
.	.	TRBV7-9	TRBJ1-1	CASSQSGIFEAFF	TGTGCCAGCAGTCAATCGGGTATTTTTGAAGCTTTCTTT
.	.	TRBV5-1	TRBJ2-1	CASSLGGSPNEQFF	TGCGCCAGCAGCTTGGGGGGGAGTCCAAATGAGCAGTTCTTC
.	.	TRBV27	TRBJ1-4	CASSLSNIGEKLFF	TGTGCCAGCAGTTTATCGAATATCGGGGAAAAACTGTTTTTT
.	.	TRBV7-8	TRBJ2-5	CASTSTGGTTQETQYF	TGTGCCAGCACCTCAACCGGCGGGACAACCCAAGAGACCCAGTACTTC
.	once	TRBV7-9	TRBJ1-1	CASSLRMGGTEAFF	TGTGCCAGCAGCTTACGGATGGGGGGCACTGAAGCTTTCTTT
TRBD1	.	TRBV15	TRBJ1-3	CATSRDPGQGGNTIYF	TGTGCCACCAGCAGAGACCCTGGACAGGGAGGGAACACCATATATTTT
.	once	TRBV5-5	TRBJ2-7	CASSLAPASAYEQYF	TGTGCCAGCAGCTTGGCCCCTGCCAGCGCCTACGAGCAGTACTTC
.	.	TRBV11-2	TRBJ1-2	CASSSPGRIYGYTF	TGTGCCAGCAGCTCACCTGGACGGATCTATGGCTACACCTTC
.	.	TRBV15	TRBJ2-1	CATSSVFGSEQFF	TGTGCCACCAGTTCGGTGTTCGGGAGTGAGCAGTTCTTC
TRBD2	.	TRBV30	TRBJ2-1	CAWSVGTSGVRSYNEQFF	TGTGCCTGGAGCGTTGGGACTAGCGGAGTTAGGTCCTACAATGAGCAGTTCTTC
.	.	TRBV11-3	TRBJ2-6	CASSLYGLSGANVLTF	TGTGCCAGCAGCTTATACGGCCTCTCTGGGGCCAACGTCCTGACTTTC
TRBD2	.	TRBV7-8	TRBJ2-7	CASSLGRGLGVWEQYF	TGTGCCAGCAGCTTAGGTCGTGGACTAGGGGTTTGGGAGCAGTACTTC
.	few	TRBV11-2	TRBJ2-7	CASSLGGFLPFYEQYF	TGTGCCAGCAGCTTAGGAGGGTTCCTCCCATTCTACGAGCAGTACTTC
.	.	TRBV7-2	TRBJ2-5	CASSPGRAPAQYF	TGTGCCAGCAGCCCAGGTCGAGCCCCGGCCCAGTACTTC
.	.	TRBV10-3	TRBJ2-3	CAISESNQTSTDTQYF	TGTGCCATCAGTGAGTCGAATCAGACGTCCACAGATACGCAGTATTTT
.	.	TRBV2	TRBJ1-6	CASTLTGRGNSPLHF	TGTGCCAGCACCCTGACTGGCAGGGGAAATTCACCCCTCCACTTT
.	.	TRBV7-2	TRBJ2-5	CASSLDDMTRDETQYF	TGTGCCAGCAGCTTAGACGATATGACTAGGGACGAGACCCAGTACTTC
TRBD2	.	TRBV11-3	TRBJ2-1	CASRFPSGSSYNEQFF	TGTGCCAGCAGATTCCCAAGCGGGAGCTCCTACAATGAGCAGTTCTTC
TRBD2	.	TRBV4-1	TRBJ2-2	CASSQDYTSAQFANTGELFF	TGCGCCAGCAGCCAAGATTATACTAGCGCCCAGTTCGCGAACACCGGGGAGCTGTTTTTT
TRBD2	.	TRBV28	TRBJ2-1	CASNLAGPYNEQFF	TGTGCCAGCAATTTAGCGGGACCCTACAATGAGCAGTTCTTC
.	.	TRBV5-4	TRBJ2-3	CASSPSSTDTQYF	TGTGCCAGCAGCCCGTCGAGCACAGATACGCAGTATTTT
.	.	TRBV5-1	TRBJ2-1	CASREYNEQFF	TGCGCCAGCAGGGAATACAATGAGCAGTTCTTC
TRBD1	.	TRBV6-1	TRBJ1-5	CASSAKTGDNQPQHF	TGTGCCAGCAGTGCAAAGACAGGGGACAATCAGCCCCAGCATTTT
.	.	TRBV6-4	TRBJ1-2	CASSSGTNYGYTF	TGTGCCAGCAGCTCAGGAACTAACTATGGCTACACCTTC
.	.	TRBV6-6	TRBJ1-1	CASSYRDPLNTEAFF	TGTGCCAGCAGTTACCGGGACCCTTTGAACACTGAAGCTTTCTTT
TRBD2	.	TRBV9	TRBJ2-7	CASSVGLDYEQYF	TGTGCCAGCAGCGTGGGACTAGACTACGAGCAGTACTTC
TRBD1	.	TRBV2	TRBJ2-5	CASRDRELETQYF	TGTGCCAGCCGGGACAGGGAACTCGAGACCCAGTACTTC
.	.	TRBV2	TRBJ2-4	CASNPGSNIQYF	TGTGCCAGCAACCCGGGATCGAACATTCAGTACTTC
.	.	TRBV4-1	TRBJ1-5	CASSQSGGNQPQHF	TGCGCCAGCAGCCAAAGCGGTGGCAATCAGCCCCAGCATTTT
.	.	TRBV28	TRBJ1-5	CASSNTAGQQNQPQHF	TGTGCCAGCAGTAACACGGCGGGGCAGCAAAATCAGCCCCAGCATTTT
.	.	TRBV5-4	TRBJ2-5	CASSLNSPGKETQYF	TGTGCCAGCAGCTTGAACAGCCCGGGGAAAGAGACCCAGTACTTC
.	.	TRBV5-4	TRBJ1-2	CASSPGYGYTF	TGTGCCAGCAGCCCGGGATATGGCTACACCTTC
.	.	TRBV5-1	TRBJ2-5	CASSPPGRGETQYF	TGCGCCAGCAGCCCCCCGGGAAGGGGGGAGACCCAGTACTTC
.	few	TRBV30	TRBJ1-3	CAWSDGNSGNTIYF	TGTGCCTGGAGCGACGGAAACTCTGGAAACACCATATATTTT
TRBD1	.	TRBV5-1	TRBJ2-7	CASSISGTGAYEQYF	TGCGCCAGCAGCATATCCGGGACAGGTGCCTACGAGCAGTACTTC
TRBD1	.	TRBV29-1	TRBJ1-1	CSVGTGVGEAFF	TGCAGCGTAGGGACAGGGGTAGGGGAAGCTTTCTTT